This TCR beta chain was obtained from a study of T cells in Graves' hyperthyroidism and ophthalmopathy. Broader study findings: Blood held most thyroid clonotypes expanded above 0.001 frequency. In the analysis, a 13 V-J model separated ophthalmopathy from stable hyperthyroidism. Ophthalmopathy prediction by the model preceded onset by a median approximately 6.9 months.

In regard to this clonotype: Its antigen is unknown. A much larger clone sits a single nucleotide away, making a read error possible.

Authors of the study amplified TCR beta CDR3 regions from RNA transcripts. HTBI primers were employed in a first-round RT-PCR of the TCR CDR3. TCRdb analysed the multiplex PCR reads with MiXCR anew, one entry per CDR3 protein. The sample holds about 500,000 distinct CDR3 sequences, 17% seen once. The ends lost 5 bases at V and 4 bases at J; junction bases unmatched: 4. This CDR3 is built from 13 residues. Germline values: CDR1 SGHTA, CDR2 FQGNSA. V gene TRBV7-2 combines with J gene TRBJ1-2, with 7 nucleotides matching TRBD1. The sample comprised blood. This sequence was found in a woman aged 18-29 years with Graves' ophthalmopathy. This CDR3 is CASSTTGTYGYTF. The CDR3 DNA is TGTGCCAGCAGCACGACAGGGACCTATGGCTACACCTTC.